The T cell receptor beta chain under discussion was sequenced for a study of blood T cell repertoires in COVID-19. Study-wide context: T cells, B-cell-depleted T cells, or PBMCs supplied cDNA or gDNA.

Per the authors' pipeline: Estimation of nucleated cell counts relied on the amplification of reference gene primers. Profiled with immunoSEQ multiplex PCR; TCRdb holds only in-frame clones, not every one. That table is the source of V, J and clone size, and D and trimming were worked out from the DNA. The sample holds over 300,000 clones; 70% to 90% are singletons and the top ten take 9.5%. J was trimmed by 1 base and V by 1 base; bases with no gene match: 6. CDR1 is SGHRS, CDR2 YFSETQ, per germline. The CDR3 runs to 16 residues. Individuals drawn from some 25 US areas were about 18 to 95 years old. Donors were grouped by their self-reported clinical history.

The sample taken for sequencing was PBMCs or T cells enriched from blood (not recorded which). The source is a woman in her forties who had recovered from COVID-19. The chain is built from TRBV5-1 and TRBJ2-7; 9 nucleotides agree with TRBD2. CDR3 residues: CASSLPRGGDSYEQYF. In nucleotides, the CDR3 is TGCGCCAGCAGCTTGCCCCGCGGGGGGGATTCCTACGAGCAGTACTTC.